These 32 T cell receptor beta chains came from one sample sequenced in a study of control samples from healthy donors and cancer patients. The data were produced by immunoSEQ multiplex PCR, yet TCRdb's version contains in-frame clones alone and is incomplete. Recorded for this sample: about 190,000 clones. Sequencing used blood. The receptor set was obtained from a woman aged 25 to 39 in good health.

The chain couples TRBV29-1 to TRBJ2-7, with 7 bases fitting TRBD1. Per the germline V gene, CDR1 is SQVTM and CDR2 is ANQGSEA. The CDR3 extends over 13 amino acids. With V trimmed by 5 bases and J by 1 base, 5 bases remained unmatched. In DNA, the CDR3 is TGCAGCGTTTCGGGACAGCTTTCCTACGAGCAGTACTTC. This gives the protein CSVSGQLSYEQYF.

CDR3 loop: CSVAATVNTEAFF. Here the CDR3 DNA reads TGCAGCGTTGCGGCAACCGTGAACACTGAAGCTTTCTTT. V and J are TRBV29-1 and TRBJ1-1; no reliable D call. Trimming took 4 bases from V and 0 from J, leaving 9 bases between them. Germline CDR1 is SQVTM and CDR2 is ANQGSEA. The CDR3 totals 13 residues.

The rearrangement uses TRBV2 and TRBJ2-7; D is undetermined. The ends were cut back, 5 bases at V and 7 bases at J, with 18 bases in the middle. There are 14 residues in the CDR3. Germline V gives CDR1 SNHLY, CDR2 FYNNEI. CDR3 nucleotide sequence: TGTGCCAGCAGTATGATGGCTCTTACTGGGGAGCAGTACTTC. Its translation: CASSMMALTGEQYF.

The chain joins TRBV29-1 to TRBJ2-1; no reliable D call. Germline CDR1 is SQVTM and CDR2 is ANQGSEA. The V end lost 6 bases, the J end lost 0 bases, and 18 bases lay between the germline ends. The CDR3 contains 16 residues. CDR3 nucleotide sequence: TGCAGCGTCCCTGCCATGCAGACCAGCTCCTACAATGAGCAGTTCTTC. It translates to CSVPAMQTSSYNEQFF.

V and J are TRBV21-1 and TRBJ1-1. TRBV21-1 is marked as a pseudogene. The CDR3 is 15 residues long. The chain's CDR3 is CASSKARWENTEAFF. The CDR3 DNA reads TGTGCCAGCAGCAAAGCGCGGTGGGAGAACACTGAAGCTTTCTTT.

The chain couples TRBV7-9 to TRBJ2-3; D is undetermined. Trimming left V 4 bases short and J 8 bases short, with 16 bases between. CDR1 and CDR2 (germline): SEHNR, FQNEAQ (reference sequence). This CDR3 comprises 14 residues. For the CDR3, the DNA is TGTGCCAGCAGCTACGGATCGACTCTCCTTACGCAGTATTTT. Translating gives CASSYGSTLLTQYF. Variable domain in full (rest from reference TRBV7-9 and TRBJ2-3): DTGVSQNPRHKITKRGQNVTFRCDPISEHNRLYWYRQTLGQGPEFLTYFQNEAQLEKSRLLSDRFSAERPKGSFSTLEIQRTEQGDSAMYLCASSYGSTLLTQYFGPGTRLTVL.

This CDR3 reads CASSIFWGARANVLTF. In nucleotides, the CDR3 is TGTGCCAGTAGTATTTTTTGGGGCGCCCGGGCCAACGTCCTGACTTTC. The rearrangement links TRBV19 to TRBJ2-6; TRBD1 is a possible D gene (5 bases). The CDR3 extends over 16 amino acids. V dropped 3 bases and J dropped 5 bases, with 14 bases sitting between them. Germline V gene sequence: CDR1 LNHDA, CDR2 SQIVND (reference sequence).

This rearrangement joins TRBV24-1 to TRBJ1-2, with TRBD1 as a possible D gene (5 bases). Germline values: CDR1 KGHDR, CDR2 SFDVKD. This CDR3 has 15 amino acids. The ends were cut back, 3 bases at V and 3 bases at J, with 13 bases in the middle. The CDR3 reads CATSDPRGRDYGYTF. The CDR3 DNA sequence: TGTGCCACCAGTGATCCAAGGGGCCGGGACTATGGCTACACCTTC.

Points on this clone: One end of the junction fails to match germline, which may point to a read error. The gene calls are TRBV12-3 or TRBV12-4 and TRBJ1-1; no clear D gene. CDR3 length: 11 amino acids. The CDR3 reads CASSLEAGQRF. The CDR3 nucleotides are TGTGCCAGCAGTTTAGAGGCGGGCCAGCGATTT.

Concerning this clone: Compared with germline, one end of the junction differs, possibly owing to a read error. J is TRBJ1-2 and V is TRBV7-7, with TRBD1 matching over 10 bases. CDR1 and CDR2 (germline): SSHAT, FNYEAQ (reference sequence). This CDR3 is built from 18 residues. The CDR3 spells CASSLVPGQGIPYYGYTF. As DNA, the CDR3 is TGTGCTAGCAGCTTGGTTCCGGGACAGGGGATACCTTACTATGGCTACACCTTC.

The rearrangement links TRBV24-1 to TRBJ2-1; D not certain. Between the trimmed V and J ends, which lost 7 bases and 2 bases, there was a span of 20 bases. Looked up from germline, CDR1 is KGHDR and CDR2 is SFDVKD. CDR3 length: 17 residues. CDR3 sequence: CATSHGEAPVAYNEQFF. DNA of the CDR3: TGTGCCACCAGCCACGGAGAAGCGCCTGTTGCCTACAATGAGCAGTTCTTC.

This sequence joins TRBV5-1 and TRBJ2-5, with 8 bases that match TRBD2. V shed 4 bases and J 8 bases; nucleotides not matched to a gene: 7. Germline CDR1 is SGHRS and CDR2 is YFSETQ. This CDR3 region has 13 residues. CDR3 DNA: TGCGCCAGCAGCGGGACTAGTTCTTTTACCCAGTACTTC. Amino acid sequence: CASSGTSSFTQYF.

The gene calls are TRBV2 and TRBJ1-4; no reliable D call. From germline, CDR1 is SNHLY and CDR2 FYNNEI. The CDR3 is 13 residues long. The V end was cut by 7 bases, the J end by 3 bases, with 9 bases between. CDR3: CASKGSANEKLFF. CDR3 nucleotides: TGTGCCAGCAAGGGCAGCGCTAATGAAAAACTGTTTTTT.

The CDR3 DNA reads TGTGCCTGGAGTGTACTCTCTGGGGCAGATACGCAGTATTTT. Amino acids: CAWSVLSGADTQYF. This chain links TRBV30 with TRBJ2-3, with D unresolved. Trimming stripped 0 bases from V and 4 bases from J, with 11 bases between. The CDR3 is made up of 14 amino acids. Germline CDR1 is GTSNPN and CDR2 is SVGIG (reference sequence).

The V and J genes are TRBV2 and TRBJ2-7, with D uncertain. V lost 6 bases and J 2 bases, leaving 8 bases between the germline ends. Germline values: CDR1 SNHLY, CDR2 FYNNEI. The CDR3 loop spans 12 amino acids. The DNA for the CDR3 is TGTGCCAGCAGGGCGTATCCCTACGAGCAGTACTTC. Its protein product is CASRAYPYEQYF.

With respect to this clone: At one end, the junction sequence differs from germline, possibly due to a read error. The chain links TRBV7-7 to TRBJ2-2; a weak D match, TRBD1 (5 bases). The CDR3 contains 15 residues. Per germline, CDR1 SSHAT and CDR2 FNYEAQ (reference sequence). CDR3 residues: CASSLLGPQTGELFF. The CDR3 DNA sequence: TGTGCTAGCAGCTTATTGGGGCCCCAGACCGGGGAGCTGTTTTTT.

This chain uses TRBV7-9 with TRBJ1-4; weak D call: TRBD1 (6 bases). Per germline, CDR1 SEHNR and CDR2 FQNEAQ (reference sequence). Trimming took 10 bases from V and 8 from J, leaving 20 bases between them. CDR3 length: 14 residues. This CDR3 reads CATAPGGRREKLFF. The DNA of the CDR3 is TGTGCCACCGCGCCCGGGGGGCGCAGAGAAAAACTGTTTTTT.

This chain links TRBV7-3 with TRBJ2-5; TRBD2 aligns across 7 bases. V shed 2 bases, J shed 5 bases, and the junction held 2 bases outside the gene matches. This CDR3 comprises 13 residues. The germline gives CDR1 SGHTA, CDR2 FQGTGA. This CDR3 is CASSLGGVETQYF. Written as DNA, the CDR3 is TGTGCCAGCAGCTTAGGGGGGGTTGAGACCCAGTACTTC.

The chain employs TRBV7-2 and TRBJ2-7; 14 bases match TRBD2. The CDR3 consists of 16 residues. After removal of 0 bases from V and 4 bases from J, the junction contained 2 bases not matched to a gene. Per the germline V gene, CDR1 is SGHTA and CDR2 is FQGNSA. CDR3 nucleotides: TGTGCCAGCAGCTTAGCCGGGACTAGCGGGGGTTACGAGCAGTACTTC. This gives the protein CASSLAGTSGGYEQYF.

The genes are TRBV28 and TRBJ2-5, with D unresolved. V gave up 3 bases and J gave up 6 bases, with 8 bases separating them. The CDR3 is 12 residues long. Germline V CDR1 and CDR2: MDHEN, SYDVKM. The CDR3 DNA reads TGTGCCAGCAGTTTGGCAGGAAAGACCCAGTACTTC. Protein product: CASSLAGKTQYF. The entire variable domain, with the rest obtained from reference TRBV28 and TRBJ2-5, is as follows: DVKVTQSSRYLVKRTGEKVFLECVQDMDHENMFWYRQDPGLGLRLIYFSYDVKMKEKGDIPEGYSVSREKKERFSLILESASTNQTSMYLCASSLAGKTQYFGPGTRLLVL.

The J gene is TRBJ1-4, the V gene TRBV4-1; 7 bases are a match to TRBD1. This CDR3 is 15 amino acids long. The J segment lost 3 bases and the V segment lost 0 bases, leaving 1 base of the junction unmatched. Germline lookup yields CDR1 MGHRA and CDR2 YSYEKL. The CDR3 sequence: CASSQDQGANEKLFF. In DNA form, the CDR3 reads TGCGCCAGCAGCCAAGATCAGGGGGCTAATGAAAAACTGTTTTTT.

The V and J genes are TRBV10-3 and TRBJ2-3; D is unresolved. CDR1 is ENHRY and CDR2 is SYGVKD in the germline V gene. With 6 bases removed from V and 6 bases from J, the gap between germline ends came to 13 bases. The CDR3 covers 13 residues. CDR3 amino acids: CAIRAGGSDTQYF. In DNA form, the CDR3 reads TGTGCCATCAGAGCTGGTGGTTCTGATACGCAGTATTTT.

V usage is TRBV18 and J usage is TRBJ1-1; D is ambiguous. V lost 6 bases, J lost 5 bases, and 16 bases lay in between. CDR1 and CDR2 from the germline V gene are KGHSH and LQKENI. The CDR3 has 14 residues. The CDR3 is CASSSGFQGTEAFF. The CDR3 region has the DNA TGTGCCAGCTCTTCGGGGTTTCAAGGGACTGAAGCTTTCTTT. Complete variable domain (other parts from reference TRBV18 and TRBJ1-1): NAGVMQNPRHLVRRRGQEARLRCSPMKGHSHVYWYRQLPEEGLKFMVYLQKENIIDESGMPKERFSAEFPKEGPSILRIQQVVRGDSAAYFCASSSGFQGTEAFFGQGTRLTVV.

This rearrangement joins TRBV29-1 to TRBJ1-4; D gene ambiguous. Trimming took 6 bases from V and 7 from J, leaving 12 bases between them. Per the germline V gene, CDR1 is SQVTM and CDR2 is ANQGSEA. The length of the CDR3 is 12 residues. The CDR3 DNA follows: TGCAGCGTCGCTGAGGAAACTGAAAAACTGTTTTTT. Protein sequence: CSVAEETEKLFF.

The rearrangement uses TRBV29-1 and TRBJ1-1; possibly TRBD1 for D (5 bases). The CDR3 length is 13 residues. Trimming took 3 bases from V and 5 from J, leaving 13 bases between them. Germline V gene data show CDR1 as SQVTM and CDR2 as ANQGSEA. The CDR3 loop reads CSVDQSEGTEAFF. The CDR3 DNA reads as TGCAGCGTTGATCAATCTGAGGGGACTGAAGCTTTCTTT.

V gene TRBV5-1 combines with J gene TRBJ2-2; the match to TRBD1 covers 10 bases. This CDR3 comprises 14 residues. CDR1 and CDR2 (germline): SGHRS, YFSETQ. The V segment lost 4 bases and the J segment 5 bases; nucleotides outside the gene matches: 2. CDR3 amino acids: CASSRGQGTGELFF. CDR3 sequence (DNA): TGCGCCAGCAGCCGGGGACAGGGGACCGGGGAGCTGTTTTTT.

V is TRBV7-2 and J is TRBJ1-3; D perhaps matches TRBD1 (5 bases). CDR1 and CDR2 (germline): SGHTA, FQGNSA. CDR3 length: 15 residues. V was clipped by 1 base and J by 3 bases, with 10 bases between them. CDR3 residues: CASSLGGTDGNTIYF. Here the CDR3 DNA reads TGTGCCAGCAGCTTAGGTGGGACCGATGGAAACACCATATATTTT.

This sequence joins TRBV25-1 and TRBJ1-1; D gene unclear. V was shortened by 1 base and J by 5 bases, with 8 bases between the two germline ends. The CDR3 runs to 13 residues. CDR1 and CDR2 (germline): MGHDK, SYGVNS. CDR3 region: CASSEFLSTEAFF. DNA for the CDR3: TGTGCCAGCAGTGAATTTTTGTCGACTGAAGCTTTCTTT.

This rearrangement joins TRBV18 to TRBJ2-7, with D perhaps being TRBD1 or TRBD2 (5 bases each). Germline V gives CDR1 KGHSH, CDR2 LQKENI. The CDR3 is 15 residues long. Trimming left V 3 bases short and J 7 bases short, with 19 bases between. CDR3 residues: CASSPGTDRPWEQYF. CDR3 sequence (DNA): TGTGCCAGCTCACCTGGGACCGACCGGCCGTGGGAGCAGTACTTC. Combining the CDR3 with reference TRBV18 and TRBJ2-7 gives the whole variable domain NAGVMQNPRHLVRRRGQEARLRCSPMKGHSHVYWYRQLPEEGLKFMVYLQKENIIDESGMPKERFSAEFPKEGPSILRIQQVVRGDSAAYFCASSPGTDRPWEQYFGPGTRLTVT.

V gene TRBV27 combines with J gene TRBJ1-5; tentatively, D is TRBD1 (5 bases). Trimming pared 7 bases from V and 6 bases from J, leaving 31 bases between. CDR3 length: 19 amino acids. Germline CDR1 and CDR2: MNHEY and SMNVEV (reference sequence). The CDR3 loop is CASNPIGTAKSGRVQPQHF. In nucleotides, the CDR3 is TGTGCCAGCAACCCGATCGGGACGGCCAAATCGGGTCGGGTTCAGCCCCAGCATTTT.

The J gene is TRBJ1-2, the V gene TRBV11-2; weak D call: TRBD1 (5 bases). CDR3 length: 12 amino acids. Germline V CDR1 and CDR2: SGHAT, FQNNGV. The ends were cut back, 5 bases at V and 8 bases at J, with 12 bases in the middle. CDR3 sequence reads: CASSRDGVGYTF. Here the CDR3 DNA reads TGTGCCAGCAGCCGGGACGGCGTGGGCTACACCTTC.

The genes are TRBV7-9 and TRBJ1-5; D perhaps matches TRBD1 (5 bases). Germline V gene sequence: CDR1 SEHNR, CDR2 FQNEAQ (reference sequence). V was trimmed by 5 bases and J by 2 bases, leaving 13 bases between them. This CDR3 spans 15 amino acids. CDR3 nucleotides: TGTGCCAGCAGCCACTCCGGGGCCGGCAATCAGCCCCAGCATTTT. It yields the protein CASSHSGAGNQPQHF. Looking up the rest from reference TRBV7-9 and TRBJ1-5 gives the full variable domain: DTGVSQNPRHKITKRGQNVTFRCDPISEHNRLYWYRQTLGQGPEFLTYFQNEAQLEKSRLLSDRFSAERPKGSFSTLEIQRTEQGDSAMYLCASSHSGAGNQPQHFGDGTRLSIL.